This T cell receptor beta chain was retrieved from a study of identical twins. The V end lost 5 bases, the J end lost 10 bases, and 21 bases lay between the germline ends. Germline V CDR1 and CDR2: MNHNS, SASEGT. The CDR3 has 16 amino acids. This clonotype was detected many times. The target antigen is unknown. TCRdb called the 5' RACE reads again in MiXCR, with one record for every CDR3 protein. Of hundreds of thousands of distinct CDR3 sequences listed, 6.1% were seen once; the top ten hold roughly 2%. General observations from the study: Excess low generation probability was seen in twin-shared out-of-frame alpha sequences.

This receptor was obtained from a man aged 18 to 29 in good health. The gene calls are TRBV6-1 and TRBJ1-6; D is undetermined. The sequenced sample was naive T cells sorted from blood. The CDR3, as DNA: TGTGCCAGCAGTCCGGGTTGGGCTGAAGTGGGGTCACCCCTCCACTTT. This translates into CASSPGWAEVGSPLHF.